This T cell receptor beta chain comes out of a study of a mutant IDH1 vaccine in newly diagnosed glioma. Time point indicated: baseline, week 1 (first vaccination visit). Sample treatment: pre-vaccination baseline after standard-of-care therapy. The CDR3 covers 13 residues. Trimming shortened V by 3 bases and J by 2 bases, and 7 bases separated the two germline ends. From germline, CDR1 is SEHNR and CDR2 FQNEAQ (reference sequence). Clones were read by immunoSEQ multiplex PCR, and TCRdb kept only the in-frame ones, dropping some. The repertoire holds over 75,000 clones, with 70% to 90% as singletons. This material consisted of PBMCs, taken from a glioma patient treated with radiotherapy, temozolomide or both. This TCR was recovered from a woman in her forties or fifties with glioma. The V call is TRBV7-9, the J call TRBJ1-2; D unresolved. The CDR3 sequence is CASSFLGNYGYTF. The CDR3 nucleotides read TGTGCCAGCAGCTTTTTAGGGAACTATGGCTACACCTTC.